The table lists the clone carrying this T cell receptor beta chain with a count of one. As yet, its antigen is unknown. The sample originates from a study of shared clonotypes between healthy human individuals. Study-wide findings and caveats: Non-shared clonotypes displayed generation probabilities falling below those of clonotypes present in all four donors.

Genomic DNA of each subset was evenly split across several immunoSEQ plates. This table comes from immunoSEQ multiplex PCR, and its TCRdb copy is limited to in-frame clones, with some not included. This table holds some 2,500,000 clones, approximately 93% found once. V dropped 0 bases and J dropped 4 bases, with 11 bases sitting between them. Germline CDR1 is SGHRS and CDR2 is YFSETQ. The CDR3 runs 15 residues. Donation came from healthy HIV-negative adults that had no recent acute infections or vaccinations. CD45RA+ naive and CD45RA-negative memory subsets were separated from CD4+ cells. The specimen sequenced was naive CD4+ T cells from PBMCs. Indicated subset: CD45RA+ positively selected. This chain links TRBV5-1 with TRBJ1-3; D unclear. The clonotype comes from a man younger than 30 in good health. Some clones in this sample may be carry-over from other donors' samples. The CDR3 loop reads CASSLDGTTGNTIYF. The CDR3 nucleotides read TGCGCCAGCAGCTTGGACGGTACCACAGGAAACACCATATATTTT.